These T cell receptor beta chains were read from a single sample in a study of cytomegalovirus exposure and HLA in healthy donors. The protocol was immunoSEQ multiplex PCR, while the TCRdb copy is restricted to in-frame clones and leaves out a portion. The data hold 55,000 to 70,000 clones, with over 90% observed a single time. The sample consisted of PBMCs. The source is a man younger than 30 in good health and CMV-seronegative. CDR3s include the opening cysteine and the closing phenylalanine or tryptophan. Fields, in order: V gene, clone size, D gene, J gene, CDR3 protein, CDR3 DNA. D genes are given only for firm matches. For some rows the clone size is stated as once, few or many, or as a class when expanded; others skip it.

TRBV29-1,-,TRBD2,TRBJ2-7,CSVATRLAGDGEQYF,TGCAGCGTTGCCACCCGACTAGCGGGAGACGGCGAGCAGTACTTC
TRBV5-1,-,-,TRBJ1-1,CASSRDNFEAFF,TGCGCCAGCAGCCGGGATAACTTTGAAGCTTTCTTT
TRBV28,-,-,TRBJ1-2,CASSLAGADYGYTF,TGTGCCAGCAGTTTAGCGGGGGCCGACTATGGCTACACCTTC
TRBV28,-,-,TRBJ2-7,CASSLGQELYEQYF,TGTGCCAGCAGTTTAGGTCAGGAACTCTACGAGCAGTACTTC
TRBV18,-,-,TRBJ1-4,CASSPREGEKLFF,TGTGCCAGCTCCCCCAGGGAGGGCGAAAAACTGTTTTTT
TRBV5-1,once,-,TRBJ1-1,CASSLVGQNTEAFF,TGTGCCAGCAGCTTAGTAGGACAAAACACTGAAGCTTTCTTT
TRBV6-4,-,TRBD2,TRBJ2-2,CASSDSSGRFPGELFF,TGTGCCAGCAGTGACTCCAGCGGGAGATTCCCCGGGGAGCTGTTTTTT
TRBV6-1,-,TRBD2,TRBJ2-7,CASRRGTSGSYEQYF,TGTGCCAGCAGACGGGGGACTAGCGGGAGTTACGAGCAGTACTTC
TRBV4-1,-,-,TRBJ2-3,CASSQERNTDTQYF,TGCGCCAGCAGCCAAGAGCGGAACACAGATACGCAGTATTTT
TRBV28,-,TRBD1,TRBJ2-7,CASSTGQRYTYEQYF,TGTGCCAGCAGTACGGGACAGCGATATACCTACGAGCAGTACTTC
TRBV10-1,-,-,TRBJ2-5,CASSSRVRAGETQYF,TGCGCCAGCAGTTCCAGGGTCCGCGCTGGGGAGACCCAGTACTTC
TRBV29-1,-,-,TRBJ1-2,CSVDRSGVWGYTF,TGCAGCGTTGATCGGTCGGGGGTGTGGGGCTACACCTTC
TRBV28,-,-,TRBJ1-1,CASSPVDLGGTEAFF,TGTGCCAGCAGTCCCGTTGATTTGGGAGGCACTGAAGCTTTCTTT
TRBV5-4,-,TRBD2,TRBJ2-1,CASSRGTSGTYNEQFF,TGTGCCAGCAGTCGAGGGACTAGCGGGACCTACAATGAGCAGTTCTTC
TRBV18,once,TRBD2,TRBJ2-5,CASSPYTTSGQETQYF,TGTGCCAGCTCACCATACACAACTAGCGGGCAAGAGACCCAGTACTTC
TRBV5-1,-,TRBD2,TRBJ2-1,CASSPIQREGRNEQFF,TGCGCCAGCAGCCCCATACAGCGGGAGGGCCGGAATGAGCAGTTCTTC
TRBV5-4,-,-,TRBJ1-4,CASSLGRLNEKLFF,TGTGCCAGCAGCTTGGGGCGGCTTAATGAAAAACTGTTTTTT
TRBV7-8,-,TRBD1,TRBJ1-5,CASRPDRVGNQPQHF,TGTGCCAGCAGACCGGACAGGGTAGGGAATCAGCCCCAGCATTTT
TRBV19,-,TRBD2,TRBJ2-5,CASRGLAAQETQYF,TGTGCCAGCAGGGGACTAGCGGCCCAAGAGACCCAGTACTTC
TRBV19,-,TRBD1,TRBJ2-2,CASSIWGTGSTGELFF,TGTGCCAGTAGTATCTGGGGGACAGGGAGTACCGGGGAGCTGTTTTTT
TRBV5-1,-,-,TRBJ2-6,CASSWESSGANVLTF,TGCGCCAGCAGCTGGGAGAGCTCTGGGGCCAACGTCCTGACTTTC
TRBV5-1,-,-,TRBJ2-1,CASSLDPDPGNEQFF,TGCGCCAGCAGCTTGGATCCCGATCCAGGGAATGAGCAGTTCTTC
TRBV19,-,TRBD1,TRBJ2-3,CASSPDRASTDTQYF,TGTGCCAGTAGTCCGGACAGGGCCAGCACAGATACGCAGTATTTT
TRBV19,-,-,TRBJ1-5,CASSAGRDQPQHF,TGTGCCAGTAGTGCCGGTCGGGATCAGCCCCAGCATTTT
TRBV18,-,-,TRBJ1-1,CASSPSGNTEAFF,TGTGCCAGCTCACCTTCAGGTAACACTGAAGCTTTCTTT
TRBV19,-,-,TRBJ2-3,CASSNRRSLTDTQYF,TGTGCCAGTAGTAACCGTCGTAGTCTCACAGATACGCAGTATTTT
TRBV7-6,-,-,TRBJ2-2,CASSQNTGTGELFF,TGTGCCAGCAGCCAGAATACGGGGACCGGGGAGCTGTTTTTT
TRBV6-6,-,TRBD2,TRBJ2-4,CASSYKREGKNIQYF,TGTGCCAGCAGTTATAAGCGGGAGGGCAAAAACATTCAGTACTTC
TRBV6-5,-,TRBD1,TRBJ1-5,CASKRDRATNQPQHF,TGTGCCAGCAAACGGGACAGGGCCACGAATCAGCCCCAGCATTTT
TRBV29-1,-,-,TRBJ1-5,CSVERYSNQPQHF,TGCAGCGTTGAACGGTATAGCAATCAGCCCCAGCATTTT
TRBV18,once,TRBD1,TRBJ1-2,CASSPPGQGGYGYTF,TGTGCCAGCTCACCACCCGGACAGGGCGGCTATGGCTACACCTTC
TRBV5-1,-,TRBD1,TRBJ2-7,CASSLGGQDSYEQYF,TGCGCCAGCAGCTTGGGGGGACAGGACTCCTACGAGCAGTACTTC
TRBV7-2,-,-,TRBJ1-1,CASSFMGRGNTEAFF,TGTGCCAGCAGCTTCATGGGGAGAGGGAACACTGAAGCTTTCTTT
TRBV27,-,-,TRBJ1-5,CASSLGGLGSNQPQHF,TGTGCCAGCAGTTTGGGGGGTCTAGGCAGCAATCAGCCCCAGCATTTT
TRBV4-1,-,TRBD1,TRBJ1-2,CASSQIPPWDRAGAGYTF,TGCGCCAGCAGCCAAATCCCGCCCTGGGACAGGGCCGGCGCTGGCTACACCTTC
TRBV30,-,-,TRBJ2-1,CAWSVSGNEQFF,TGTGCCTGGAGTGTATCGGGGAATGAGCAGTTCTTC
TRBV19,-,-,TRBJ2-5,CASSIGAGWRETQYF,TGTGCCAGTAGTATAGGGGCAGGGTGGAGAGAGACCCAGTACTTC
TRBV20-1,-,-,TRBJ2-5,CSARDRETQYF,TGCAGTGCTAGAGACCGGGAGACCCAGTACTTC
TRBV29-1,-,TRBD1,TRBJ1-1,CSVVQPGQENTEAFF,TGCAGCGTTGTCCAGCCGGGACAGGAGAACACTGAAGCTTTCTTT
TRBV28,-,TRBD1,TRBJ2-1,CASSKTGKTYNEQFF,TGTGCCAGCAGTAAGACAGGGAAAACCTACAATGAGCAGTTCTTC
TRBV5-1,-,-,TRBJ2-2,CASSGIWGDTGELFF,TGCGCCAGCAGCGGGATCTGGGGGGACACCGGGGAGCTGTTTTTT
TRBV7-9,-,TRBD1,TRBJ1-1,CASSRDRAPYGAFF,TGTGCCAGCAGCCGGGACAGAGCTCCTTATGGAGCTTTCTTT
TRBV19,-,-,TRBJ1-1,CASSTGQRLSTEAFF,TGTGCCAGTAGTACCGGACAGAGGCTTTCTACTGAAGCTTTCTTT
TRBV18,-,-,TRBJ2-1,CASASSYNEQFF,TGTGCCAGCGCGAGCTCCTACAATGAGCAGTTCTTC
TRBV2,-,-,TRBJ1-2,CASSDPMSYGYTF,TGTGCCAGCAGTGACCCAATGAGCTATGGCTACACCTTC
TRBV10-3,-,-,TRBJ2-3,CAISDAGTDTQYF,TGTGCCATCAGTGACGCAGGCACAGATACGCAGTATTTT
TRBV7-9,-,TRBD2,TRBJ2-1,CASRTSGNEQFF,TGTGCCAGCAGAACTAGCGGGAACGAGCAGTTCTTC
TRBV28,-,-,TRBJ1-1,CASSLVEIHTEAFF,TGTGCCAGCAGTTTGGTAGAAATCCACACTGAAGCTTTCTTT
TRBV27,-,TRBD2,TRBJ2-1,CASRTVAGGVNEQFF,TGTGCCAGCAGAACAGTAGCGGGAGGGGTTAATGAGCAGTTCTTC
TRBV5-1,-,-,TRBJ2-7,CASSRDWSHEQYF,TGCGCCAGCAGCAGAGACTGGAGTCACGAGCAGTACTTC
TRBV19,-,-,TRBJ2-2,CASRGVSGELFF,TGTGCCAGTCGCGGGGTCAGCGGGGAGCTGTTTTTT
TRBV4-2,-,-,TRBJ1-5,CASSQDGVLNQPQHF,TGTGCCAGCAGCCAAGACGGGGTGCTCAATCAGCCCCAGCATTTT
TRBV30,-,-,TRBJ2-2,CAWSLGQPFGELFF,TGTGCCTGGAGCCTTGGACAGCCGTTCGGGGAGCTGTTTTTT
TRBV5-6,-,TRBD2,TRBJ2-7,CASSGGLAGEYRYEQYF,TGTGCCAGCAGCGGGGGACTAGCGGGAGAGTATCGGTACGAGCAGTACTTC